This T cell receptor (beta chain) was sequenced during a study of post-analysis software for immune sequencing data. At the level of the study: The disease courses spanned relapsing-remitting, secondary progressive and progressive-relapsing forms of multiple sclerosis. Overall study results and limits: TRBV segments more frequent in patients than in controls numbered roughly five and included TRBV5-6, TRBV5-1 and TRBV20-1. Controls had significantly higher normalized Chao1 diversity than multiple sclerosis patients.

Sequencing libraries made from TCR beta cDNA carried unique molecular identifiers. The yield from about 1 to 10 million T cells was roughly 0.5 million cDNA molecules in total. TCRdb processed the PCR reads anew with MiXCR; each CDR3 protein has one entry. Of approximately 630,000 distinct CDR3 sequences listed, about 60% are singletons. With regard to this clonotype: As yet, its antigen is unknown.

The CDR3 sequence is 14 residues long. V lost 2 bases and J lost 8; bases outside the gene matches: 7. The V gene's germline CDR1 is SGHRS and CDR2 YFSETQ. This receptor was taken from a girl aged 2-15 years with multiple sclerosis. V and J are TRBV5-1 and TRBJ2-1; the match to TRBD1 covers 7 bases. Sequencing used blood. The CDR3 loop is CASSFQGVGDEQFF. The DNA of the CDR3 is TGCGCCAGCAGCTTCCAGGGGGTAGGGGATGAGCAGTTCTTC.